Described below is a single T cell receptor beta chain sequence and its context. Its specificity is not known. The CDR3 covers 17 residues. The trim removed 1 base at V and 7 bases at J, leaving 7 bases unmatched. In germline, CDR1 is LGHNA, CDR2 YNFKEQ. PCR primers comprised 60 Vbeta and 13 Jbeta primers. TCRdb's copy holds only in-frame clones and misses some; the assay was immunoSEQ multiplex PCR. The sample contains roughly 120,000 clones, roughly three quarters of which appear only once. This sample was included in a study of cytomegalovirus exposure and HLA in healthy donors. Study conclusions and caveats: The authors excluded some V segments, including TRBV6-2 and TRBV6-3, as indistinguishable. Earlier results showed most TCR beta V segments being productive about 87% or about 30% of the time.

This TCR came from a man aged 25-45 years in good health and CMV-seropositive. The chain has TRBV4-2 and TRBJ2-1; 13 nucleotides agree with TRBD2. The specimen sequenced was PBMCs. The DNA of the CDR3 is TGTGCCAGCAGCCAAGGGACTAGCGGGGGAACGGGGAATGAGCAGTTCTTC. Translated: CASSQGTSGGTGNEQFF.